The 27 T cell receptor beta chains below all came from one sample that was sequenced in a study of T-cell reconstitution after alpha-beta-depleted transplantation in children. Unique molecular identifiers were incorporated during preparation of the TCRbeta library. TCRdb re-derived calls from the PCR reads in MiXCR, one entry per CDR3 protein. The table lists just over 950,000 distinct CDR3 sequences, about 29% of them singletons. The sample in question was PBMCs, mostly from graft donor cells, obtained 360 days after TCRalphabeta/CD19-depleted stem cell transplant. The origin of the receptors is a boy in the first two years of life who had a stem cell transplant for SCID, so the T cells may come from the graft donor.

The V gene is TRBV20-1, the J gene TRBJ2-3; 16 positions match TRBD2. Trimming at V came to 6 bases and at J to 2 bases, leaving 11 bases not matched to a gene. The CDR3 loop spans 18 amino acids. CDR1 is DFQATT, CDR2 SNEGSKA, per germline (reference sequence). The CDR3 protein is CSAAGGTSGGALTDTQYF. The CDR3 bases are TGCAGTGCCGCCGGTGGGACTAGCGGGGGGGCCCTCACAGATACGCAGTATTTT.

This clonotype was seen a handful of times. V is TRBV9 and J is TRBJ2-2; D is ambiguous. CDR1 is SGDLS and CDR2 is YYNGEE in the germline V gene. CDR3 length: 14 residues. The germline V and J ends were trimmed by 0 bases and 7 bases, with 10 bases remaining between them. CDR3: CASSVVGDDGELFF. Written as DNA, the CDR3 is TGTGCCAGCAGCGTAGTAGGAGACGACGGGGAGCTGTTTTTT.

V gene TRBV28 combines with J gene TRBJ1-5; D ambiguous. V was shortened by 5 bases and J by 9 bases, with 20 bases between the two germline ends. The CDR3 loop spans 15 amino acids. Germline CDR1 MDHEN, CDR2 SYDVKM. DNA of the CDR3: TGTGCCAGCAGTCCCCGGCGGGCGGGAGCTGGGCCCCAGCATTTT. Translation: CASSPRRAGAGPQHF.

CDR3 nucleotide sequence: TGCAGTGCTGGGTGGACTGTCGACGATACGCAGTATTTT. This encodes CSAGWTVDDTQYF. This chain links TRBV20-1 with TRBJ2-3; D possibly corresponds to TRBD2 (5 bases). Germline CDR1 DFQATT, CDR2 SNEGSKA (reference sequence). V lost 5 bases, J lost 6 bases, and 15 bases lay in between. The CDR3 runs to 13 residues.

Only a few counts were recorded for this clonotype. This chain links TRBV5-1 with TRBJ2-3; 7 bases line up with TRBD2. Germline lookup yields CDR1 SGHRS and CDR2 YFSETQ. The V gene end was trimmed by 4 bases and the J gene end by 3 bases; junction bases not matched to a gene: 11. This CDR3 is built from 16 residues. CDR3 in amino acids: CASSRKDSGGTDTQYF. The CDR3 DNA reads as TGCGCCAGCAGCCGAAAGGATTCGGGGGGTACAGATACGCAGTATTTT.

This clonotype was counted only a few times. This chain uses TRBV6-1 with TRBJ1-6; 7 bases fit TRBD1. CDR3 length: 13 amino acids. Looked up from germline, CDR1 is MNHNS and CDR2 is SASEGT. Losses at the gene ends were 4 bases for V and 10 bases for J; bases not matched to a gene: 4. The CDR3, as DNA: TGTGCCAGCAGTGGAACAGGGGTATCACCCCTCCACTTT. This gives the protein CASSGTGVSPLHF.

This clonotype was seen a handful of times. The chain combines TRBV28 with TRBJ2-5, with D perhaps matching TRBD1 (5 bases). The CDR3 has 14 residues. Between the trimmed V and J ends, which lost 8 bases and 0 bases, there was a span of 13 bases. The V gene's germline CDR1 is MDHEN and CDR2 SYDVKM. The CDR3 DNA follows: TGTGCCAGCGCCTCGGCAGGGTACCAAGAGACCCAGTACTTC. This codes for CASASAGYQETQYF. The full variable domain, its missing parts supplied by reference TRBV28 and TRBJ2-5, is DVKVTQSSRYLVKRTGEKVFLECVQDMDHENMFWYRQDPGLGLRLIYFSYDVKMKEKGDIPEGYSVSREKKERFSLILESASTNQTSMYLCASASAGYQETQYFGPGTRLLVL.

This clonotype was counted between two and nine times. The chain recombines TRBV20-1 with TRBJ2-7, with 9 bases matching TRBD1. CDR1 is DFQATT and CDR2 is SNEGSKA in the germline V gene (reference sequence). V lost 2 bases to trimming and J lost 2 bases; unmatched junction nucleotides: 7. CDR3 length: 15 residues. As DNA, the CDR3 is TGCAGTGCTAGAAACCCACAGGGGGCGACCTACGAGCAGTACTTC. This sequence encodes CSARNPQGATYEQYF.

This clonotype has only a few counts. The chain employs TRBV11-2 and TRBJ1-1; D remains ambiguous. This CDR3 is built from 13 residues. V gave up 5 bases and J gave up 1 base, with 8 bases separating them. CDR1 SGHAT and CDR2 FQNNGV come from the germline V gene. Here the CDR3 DNA reads TGTGCCAGCAGCCGCTGGGCGAACACTGAAGCTTTCTTT. The encoded protein is CASSRWANTEAFF.

This clonotype has only a few counts. This chain connects TRBV20-1 to TRBJ2-7; D may be TRBD2 (5 bases). CDR3 length equals 13 residues. Germline V CDR1 and CDR2: DFQATT, SNEGSKA (reference sequence). Trimming stripped 6 bases from V and 7 bases from J, with 19 bases between. The CDR3 sequence is CSAPSRFPGEQYF. Here the CDR3 DNA reads TGCAGTGCCCCGTCGCGTTTTCCGGGGGAGCAGTACTTC.

This clonotype was detected a few times. V usage is TRBV5-1 and J usage is TRBJ2-3; D unclear. The length of the CDR3 is 14 residues. The germline gives CDR1 SGHRS, CDR2 YFSETQ. The ends were cut back, 2 bases at V and 0 bases at J, with 7 bases in the middle. CDR3 DNA sequence: TGCGCCAGCAGCTTCGTTAAAAGCACAGATACGCAGTATTTT. Translation: CASSFVKSTDTQYF.

In its sample, this clonotype was seen a few times. The V gene is TRBV29-1, the J gene TRBJ2-7; 8 nucleotides line up with TRBD2. The CDR3 consists of 17 residues. The germline gives CDR1 SQVTM, CDR2 ANQGSEA. Germline trimming cut 2 bases from V and 3 bases from J; bases unmatched to any gene: 15. CDR3 loop: CSVEKVTGTRALYEQYF. The CDR3, as DNA: TGCAGCGTTGAAAAGGTTACCGGGACTAGAGCGCTCTACGAGCAGTACTTC.

This clonotype occurred a few times. This rearrangement joins TRBV12-3 or TRBV12-4 to TRBJ2-1, with D perhaps matching TRBD1 or TRBD2 (5 bases each). CDR3 size: 16 residues. Trimming removed 5 bases at V and 7 bases at J, with 21 bases between. CDR3 coding DNA: TGTGCCAGCAGTAACACCCCCGGGGCCCGGAGGAATGAGCAGTTCTTC. This sequence encodes CASSNTPGARRNEQFF.

In DNA form, the CDR3 reads TGTGCCAGCAGCTTGTGGGATGGAGCCGGAGAGACCCAGTACTTC. Protein sequence: CASSLWDGAGETQYF. This chain links TRBV7-9 with TRBJ2-5; D is ambiguous. Germline assignment: CDR1 SEHNR and CDR2 FQNEAQ (reference sequence). Trimming stripped 3 bases from V and 4 bases from J, with 15 bases between. This CDR3 is built from 15 residues. Supplemented by reference TRBV7-9 and TRBJ2-5, the full variable domain reads DTGVSQNPRHKITKRGQNVTFRCDPISEHNRLYWYRQTLGQGPEFLTYFQNEAQLEKSRLLSDRFSAERPKGSFSTLEIQRTEQGDSAMYLCASSLWDGAGETQYFGPGTRLLVL.

In this sample, this clonotype turned up a few times. This chain links TRBV7-6 with TRBJ2-2; D remains unclear. The length of the CDR3 is 16 residues. The V and J ends lost 1 base and 6 bases respectively, with 15 bases between them. Germline loops: CDR1 SGHVS, CDR2 FNYEAQ. CDR3 amino acids: CASSLGLGEDPGELFF. Written as DNA, the CDR3 is TGTGCCAGCAGCTTAGGCCTGGGCGAAGACCCCGGGGAGCTGTTTTTT.

The genes are TRBV4-2 and TRBJ2-1, with unresolved D. Trimming took off 0 bases at V and 9 bases at J, with 9 bases between the two ends. The CDR3 consists of 13 residues. Germline V gene lookup returns CDR1 LGHNA and CDR2 YNFKEQ. This chain's CDR3 is CASSQDIRIEQFF. CDR3 nucleotides: TGTGCCAGCAGCCAAGATATACGGATTGAGCAGTTCTTC.

V and J are TRBV20-1 and TRBJ2-3; 8 positions agree with TRBD2. Germline V lookup: CDR1 DFQATT, CDR2 SNEGSKA (reference sequence). Trimming at V came to 4 bases and at J to 0 bases, leaving 3 bases not matched to a gene. The CDR3 covers 14 residues. This chain's CDR3 is CSAKRGPSTDTQYF. CDR3 bases: TGCAGTGCTAAGCGGGGGCCCAGCACAGATACGCAGTATTTT.

V usage is TRBV6-5 and J usage is TRBJ2-3, with D unresolved. V was trimmed by 7 bases and J by 6 bases, leaving 8 bases between them. The CDR3 has 11 amino acids. Germline CDR1 and CDR2: MNHEY and SVGAGI. For the CDR3, the DNA is TGTGCCAGCACCTTCTTGGATACGCAGTATTTT. Protein product: CASTFLDTQYF.

This clonotype was counted only a few times. The gene calls are TRBV9 and TRBJ2-1; 14 bases are a match to TRBD2. The ends lost 3 bases at V and 4 bases at J; junction bases unmatched: 3. This CDR3 region has 16 residues. CDR1 SGDLS and CDR2 YYNGEE come from the germline V gene. CDR3: CASSARTSGRYNEQFF. The CDR3 nucleotides read TGTGCCAGCAGCGCCCGGACTAGCGGGAGGTACAATGAGCAGTTCTTC.

The sample holds a few counts of this clonotype. V usage is TRBV29-1 and J usage is TRBJ2-5; 7 positions match TRBD2. V lost 6 bases, J lost 2 bases, and 6 bases stayed unmatched. The germline V gene encodes CDR1 SQVTM and CDR2 ANQGSEA. The CDR3 contains 13 residues. The CDR3 sequence is CSVRGEGQETQYF. As DNA, the CDR3 is TGCAGCGTCCGGGGGGAGGGACAAGAGACCCAGTACTTC.

The genes are TRBV20-1 and TRBJ2-5; 9 bases map to TRBD1. The CDR3 extends over 15 amino acids. In germline, CDR1 is DFQATT, CDR2 SNEGSKA (reference sequence). The V and J ends lost 4 bases and 5 bases, in that order; junction bases with no gene match: 11. CDR3 protein: CSATRTTGGRETQYF. The CDR3 coding sequence is TGCAGTGCTACCCGAACGACAGGGGGGAGGGAGACCCAGTACTTC.

The rearrangement uses TRBV12-3 or TRBV12-4 and TRBJ1-5, with 7 bases identical to TRBD1. Trimming cost V 5 bases and J 11 bases; bases outside gene matches: 12. The CDR3 runs to 14 residues. CDR3: CASSIDRAVGAQHF. Written as DNA, the CDR3 is TGTGCCAGCAGTATCGACAGGGCAGTTGGGGCCCAGCATTTT.

The gene calls are TRBV11-2 and TRBJ2-3; unclear D gene. In germline, CDR1 is SGHAT, CDR2 FQNNGV. This CDR3 is 15 amino acids long. The V and J ends lost 2 bases and 0 bases respectively, with 9 bases between them. The CDR3 DNA reads TGTGCCAGCAGCTTACTATACCCGAGCACAGATACGCAGTATTTT. Encoded protein: CASSLLYPSTDTQYF.

The rearrangement links TRBV20-1 to TRBJ1-4; weak D call: TRBD1 (6 bases). The ends were cut back, 0 bases at V and 11 bases at J, with 22 bases in the middle. In germline, CDR1 is DFQATT, CDR2 SNEGSKA (reference sequence). This CDR3 contains 16 residues. The CDR3 region is CSARDIEKQGQGKLFF. The CDR3 nucleotides read TGCAGTGCTAGAGATATCGAGAAACAGGGCCAGGGGAAACTGTTTTTT.

This chain links TRBV5-1 with TRBJ2-5; D is perhaps TRBD1 (6 bases). V lost 0 bases, J lost 6 bases, and 18 bases lay in between. The CDR3 extends over 16 amino acids. Germline values: CDR1 SGHRS, CDR2 YFSETQ. CDR3 sequence reads: CASSLDWYRESKTQYF. The CDR3 DNA sequence: TGCGCCAGCAGCTTGGATTGGTACAGGGAATCCAAGACCCAGTACTTC.

The chain is built from TRBV7-8 and TRBJ2-7, with D possibly matching TRBD1 (6 bases). The germline CDR1 and CDR2 sequences are SGHVS and FQNEAQ. CDR3 length: 14 amino acids. V dropped 5 bases and J dropped 5 bases, with 16 bases sitting between them. The CDR3 is CASSGRSGVHEQYF. The CDR3 DNA reads as TGTGCCAGCAGCGGGCGGTCAGGGGTCCACGAGCAGTACTTC.

This clonotype appeared a few times. This chain uses TRBV7-8 with TRBJ2-7; the match to TRBD2 covers 14 bases. This CDR3 is 19 amino acids long. The germline V gene encodes CDR1 SGHVS and CDR2 FQNEAQ. V was pared by 1 base and J by 6 bases, with 14 bases of the junction left unmatched. This chain's CDR3 is CASSLERGVWTSGGFEQYF. In nucleotides, the CDR3 is TGTGCCAGCAGCTTAGAGCGCGGAGTTTGGACTAGCGGGGGGTTCGAGCAGTACTTC.